The 27 T cell receptor beta chains reported below all come from one sample, sequenced in a study of molecular identifiers for immune sequencing clone quantification. TCRdb independently ran MiXCR on the PCR reads; one entry per CDR3 protein. The data show tens of thousands of distinct CDR3 sequences, 15% to 20% seen once. Sequencing was carried out using naive CD8+ T cells from blood, with Jurkat cell RNA spiked in. The sample's subset: FACS-sorted CD8+CD4-CCR7+CD45RA+ naive T cells. The receptors stem from a human donor in good health. Some libraries in this study had Jurkat cell RNA spiked in.

At least ten counts were recorded for this clonotype. This chain uses TRBV30 with TRBJ2-1; no reliable D call. The CDR3 contains 11 residues. Trimming stripped 3 bases from V and 4 bases from J, with 4 bases between. Germline values: CDR1 GTSNPN, CDR2 SVGIG (reference sequence). The CDR3 here is CAWRGYNEQFF. Here the CDR3 DNA reads TGTGCCTGGAGAGGTTACAATGAGCAGTTCTTC.

For this clonotype: A clone one base away is much larger, so this may be a read error. The V and J genes are TRBV5-6 and TRBJ2-7; no clear D. The CDR3 contains 12 residues. Germline V lookup: CDR1 SGHDT, CDR2 YYEEEE. Deletions cut 5 bases from V and 7 bases from J, with 13 bases between. CDR3 loop: CASSSTGREQYV. The DNA for the CDR3 is TGTGCCAGCAGTTCAACCGGTCGGGAGCAGTACGTC.

This clonotype showed up many times. The V call is TRBV7-9, the J call TRBJ1-2, with 7 bases aligning to TRBD1. CDR1 is SEHNR and CDR2 is FQNEAQ in the germline V gene (reference sequence). V dropped 5 bases and J dropped 0; count of bases not matched to a gene: 6. The CDR3 totals 15 residues. The CDR3 region is CASSQQTGSNYGYTF. The CDR3 DNA sequence: TGTGCCAGCAGCCAGCAGACAGGGTCTAACTATGGCTACACCTTC.

This clonotype was seen many times. This rearrangement joins TRBV4-1 to TRBJ1-2; 8 bases line up with TRBD1. V gave up 0 bases and J gave up 5 bases; unmatched junction bases: 14. Germline V gives CDR1 MGHRA, CDR2 YSYEKL. This CDR3 is built from 18 residues. The CDR3 DNA follows: TGCGCCAGCAGCCAAGATAGGACAGGGCTTCTATCAGGATATGGCTACACCTTC. Translation gives CASSQDRTGLLSGYGYTF.

The chain has TRBV28 and TRBJ2-7; 8 nucleotides match TRBD1. This CDR3 region has 15 residues. Germline-derived CDR1 and CDR2 are MDHEN and SYDVKM. Trimming removed 7 bases from V and 6 bases from J; junction bases left unmatched: 14. CDR3 amino acids: CASTDPGQAPLEQYF. CDR3 bases: TGTGCCAGCACCGACCCGGGACAGGCCCCACTCGAGCAGTACTTC.

The chain recombines TRBV11-2 with TRBJ2-7, with a weak D call TRBD1 (6 bases). V lost 4 bases, J lost 2 bases, and 12 bases lay in between. This CDR3 has 14 amino acids. The germline gives CDR1 SGHAT, CDR2 FQNNGV. The CDR3 bases are TGTGCCAGCAGCTCAGGGGCAGGACCCTACGAGCAGTACTTC. Amino acid sequence: CASSSGAGPYEQYF.

This clonotype was detected ten times or more. This chain uses TRBV2 with TRBJ2-3; 7 bases are a match to TRBD1. V gave up 6 bases and J gave up 0 bases; unmatched junction bases: 6. The CDR3 is 15 residues long. Germline V CDR1 and CDR2: SNHLY, FYNNEI. As DNA, the CDR3 is TGTGCCAGCAGCTTGACAGGGTACAGCACAGATACGCAGTATTTT. Translation gives CASSLTGYSTDTQYF.

This clonotype was recorded at least ten times. The CDR3 nucleotides read TGTGCCAGCAGCTCAGCAGGGGGCTACGCAGATACGCAGTATTTT. The encoded protein is CASSSAGGYADTQYF. The chain joins TRBV11-2 to TRBJ2-3; 8 bases match TRBD1. J was trimmed by 4 bases and V by 4 bases; bases with no gene match: 7. This CDR3 is 15 amino acids long. Germline CDR1 SGHAT, CDR2 FQNNGV.

Points on this clonotype: A much bigger clone sits one base away, suggesting this may be a read error. V and J are TRBV6-5 and TRBJ2-7, with 7 bases identical to TRBD2. This CDR3 is 14 amino acids long. The V gene's germline CDR1 is MNHEY and CDR2 SVGAGI. As DNA, the CDR3 is TGTGCCAGCAGCTACGGACTAGGGGCGTATGAGCGGTACTTC. Its protein product is CASSYGLGAYERYF.

In this sample, this clonotype turned up many times. The chain uses TRBV13 and TRBJ2-7; TRBD1 might be the D (6 bases). V was clipped by 5 bases and J by 1 base, with 12 bases between them. In germline, CDR1 is PRHDT, CDR2 FYEKMQ (reference sequence). The CDR3 is 14 amino acids. CDR3 sequence: CASSVTDRSYEQYF. In DNA, the CDR3 is TGTGCCAGCAGCGTCACCGACAGGTCCTACGAGCAGTACTTC. Combining the CDR3 with reference TRBV13 and TRBJ2-7 gives the whole variable domain AAGVIQSPRHLIKEKRETATLKCYPIPRHDTVYWYQQGPGQDPQFLISFYEKMQSDKGSIPDRFSAQQFSDYHSELNMSSLELGDSALYFCASSVTDRSYEQYFGPGTRLTVT.

This clonotype was seen repeatedly, ten times or more. The chain combines TRBV9 with TRBJ1-3; perhaps TRBD1 as D (5 bases). CDR3 length: 14 residues. Germline lookup yields CDR1 SGDLS and CDR2 YYNGEE. Trimming left V 3 bases short and J 1 base short, with 8 bases between. In DNA form, the CDR3 reads TGTGCCAGCAGCGGAGGGGTTTCTGGAAACACCATATATTTT. This gives the protein CASSGGVSGNTIYF.

This clonotype was detected many times. The chain is built from TRBV20-1 and TRBJ2-7; 9 bases line up with TRBD2. Germline CDR1 reads DFQATT; CDR2 reads SNEGSKA (reference sequence). V trimming: 0 bases; J trimming: 7 bases; junction bases outside the gene matches: 7. CDR3 length: 14 amino acids. CDR3 DNA sequence: TGCAGTGCTAGAGATGGGGGCGGGGGGGAGGAGCAGTACTTC. As protein: CSARDGGGGEEQYF.

This clonotype has a count of ten or more. This chain joins TRBV19 and TRBJ1-1, with D possibly matching TRBD1 (6 bases). Germline V gene lookup returns CDR1 LNHDA and CDR2 SQIVND (reference sequence). The length of the CDR3 is 14 residues. V dropped 7 bases and J dropped 5 bases, with 17 bases sitting between them. CDR3 sequence: CASNQQGGVTEAFF. The CDR3 region has the DNA TGTGCCAGTAATCAACAGGGTGGGGTAACTGAAGCTTTCTTT.

This clonotype was found many times. The chain is built from TRBV19 and TRBJ2-3, with TRBD1 matching 9 bases. The ends lost 5 bases at V and 1 base at J; junction bases unmatched: 10. The length of the CDR3 is 17 residues. CDR1 and CDR2 (germline): LNHDA, SQIVND (reference sequence). The CDR3 DNA reads as TGTGCCAGTAGTCTCCTCTTTACAGGGGGCGGCACAGATACGCAGTATTTT. This sequence encodes CASSLLFTGGGTDTQYF.

There are many counts of this clonotype. V gene TRBV12-3 or TRBV12-4 combines with J gene TRBJ2-4; 9 bases are shared with TRBD1. J was trimmed by 2 bases and V by 6 bases; bases with no gene match: 8. The CDR3 spans 16 residues. CDR3: CASSPTGGLTKNIQYF. In DNA form, the CDR3 reads TGTGCCAGCAGCCCAACAGGGGGCTTGACCAAAAACATTCAGTACTTC.

This clonotype was found many times. V and J are TRBV5-5 and TRBJ1-1; TRBD1 might be the D (5 bases). The CDR3 runs 17 residues. CDR1 is SGHKS, CDR2 YYEKEE, per germline (reference sequence). The germline V and J ends were trimmed by 0 bases and 0 bases, with 15 bases remaining between them. CDR3 sequence: CASSLAGTSTMNTEAFF. The CDR3, as DNA: TGTGCCAGCAGCTTGGCCGGGACTTCAACGATGAACACTGAAGCTTTCTTT.

This clonotype appeared many times. This chain joins TRBV28 and TRBJ2-3; 9 nucleotides line up with TRBD2. Germline CDR1 and CDR2: MDHEN and SYDVKM. This CDR3 region has 16 residues. Trimming removed 2 bases from V and 0 bases from J; junction bases left unmatched: 3. In DNA form, the CDR3 reads TGTGCCAGCAGTTTAGTTCTAGCGGGAAGCACAGATACGCAGTATTTT. Amino acids: CASSLVLAGSTDTQYF.

Ten or more counts support this clonotype. The chain recombines TRBV7-9 with TRBJ2-4, with TRBD1 matching 11 bases. Germline V lookup: CDR1 SEHNR, CDR2 FQNEAQ (reference sequence). Trimming removed 5 bases from V and 7 bases from J; junction bases left unmatched: 10. There are 16 residues in the CDR3. The CDR3 DNA reads TGTGCCAGCAGCCCCTCCGGACAGGGGGCTTCGAACATTCAGTACTTC. Translation gives CASSPSGQGASNIQYF.

The chain combines TRBV7-6 with TRBJ2-3, with D perhaps TRBD2 (6 bases). There are 17 residues in the CDR3. The germline V and J ends were trimmed by 4 bases and 4 bases, with 21 bases remaining between them. From germline, CDR1 is SGHVS and CDR2 FNYEAQ. The DNA of the CDR3 is TGTGCCAGCAGCTCAATTAGGGACTCACCGCGGGCAGATACGCAGTATTTT. The encoded protein is CASSSIRDSPRADTQYF.

This clonotype was counted many times. The gene calls are TRBV5-6 and TRBJ2-1; no firm D call. Germline V gene sequence: CDR1 SGHDT, CDR2 YYEEEE. This CDR3 is 13 amino acids long. V was trimmed by 2 bases and J by 9 bases, leaving 12 bases between them. Here the CDR3 reads CASSFSGPGEQFF. DNA of the CDR3: TGTGCCAGCAGCTTTTCAGGCCCTGGTGAGCAGTTCTTC.

This clonotype showed up many times. The chain links TRBV5-4 to TRBJ2-7, with D unclear. V shed 1 base and J shed 0 bases, with 8 bases lying between them. Germline CDR1 SGHNT, CDR2 YYREEE (reference sequence). The CDR3 spans 14 residues. CDR3 amino acids: CASSLTQSSYEQYF. The CDR3 nucleotides are TGTGCCAGCAGCTTGACCCAGAGCTCCTACGAGCAGTACTTC.

Concerning this clonotype: This clone may be a read error of a much larger clone one base away. This chain links TRBV18 with TRBJ2-3, with D possibly being TRBD2 (5 bases). V dropped 0 bases and J dropped 2 bases, with 18 bases sitting between them. CDR3 length: 18 amino acids. Germline CDR1 and CDR2: KGHSH and LQKENI. CDR3 DNA sequence: TGTGCCAGCTCACCACCAGGAATAGCGACCGGGGTCACAGATACGCAGTATTTT. As protein: CASSPPGIATGVTDTQYF.

The CDR3 protein is CASSDLGQEAFF. DNA of the CDR3: TGTGCCAGCAGTGATTTGGGGCAAGAAGCTTTCTTT. The V gene is TRBV6-1, the J gene TRBJ1-1, with D perhaps matching TRBD1 (5 bases). This CDR3 is 12 amino acids long. Trimming took off 3 bases at V and 8 bases at J, with 10 bases between the two ends. Germline V gene lookup returns CDR1 MNHNS and CDR2 SASEGT.

This clonotype was seen repeatedly, ten times or more. The rearrangement uses TRBV5-4 and TRBJ2-3; D gene ambiguous. The V and J ends lost 2 bases and 0 bases respectively, with 1 base between them. There are 12 residues in the CDR3. Germline CDR1 is SGHNT and CDR2 is YYREEE (reference sequence). CDR3 DNA: TGTGCCAGCAGCTTCAGCACAGATACGCAGTATTTT. Protein: CASSFSTDTQYF.

This chain's CDR3 is CALAVGVGNQPQHF. DNA of the CDR3: TGTGCCCTAGCAGTAGGGGTAGGCAATCAGCCCCAGCATTTT. This sequence joins TRBV28 and TRBJ1-5, with a tentative D call TRBD1 (5 bases). V shed 11 bases and J shed 2 bases, with 16 bases lying between them. From germline, CDR1 is MDHEN and CDR2 SYDVKM. The CDR3 loop spans 14 amino acids.

This clonotype was seen more than once but under ten times. Being one base from a much bigger clone, this may be a read error. This chain connects TRBV19 to TRBJ2-1; D unclear. Germline V CDR1 and CDR2: LNHDA, SQIVND (reference sequence). This CDR3 is 13 amino acids long. Trimming left V 3 bases short and J 8 bases short, with 11 bases between. The CDR3 is CASSIGPNDEQFF. The CDR3 DNA reads TGTGCCAGTAGTATTGGACCCAACGATGAGCAGTTCTTC.

This sequence joins TRBV4-1 and TRBJ2-7; D ambiguous. This CDR3 has 14 residues. V lost 0 bases and J lost 4, with 10 bases in between. Germline loops: CDR1 MGHRA, CDR2 YSYEKL. The CDR3 sequence: CASSQDRYNYEQYF. CDR3 DNA: TGCGCCAGCAGCCAAGATCGATACAATTACGAGCAGTACTTC.